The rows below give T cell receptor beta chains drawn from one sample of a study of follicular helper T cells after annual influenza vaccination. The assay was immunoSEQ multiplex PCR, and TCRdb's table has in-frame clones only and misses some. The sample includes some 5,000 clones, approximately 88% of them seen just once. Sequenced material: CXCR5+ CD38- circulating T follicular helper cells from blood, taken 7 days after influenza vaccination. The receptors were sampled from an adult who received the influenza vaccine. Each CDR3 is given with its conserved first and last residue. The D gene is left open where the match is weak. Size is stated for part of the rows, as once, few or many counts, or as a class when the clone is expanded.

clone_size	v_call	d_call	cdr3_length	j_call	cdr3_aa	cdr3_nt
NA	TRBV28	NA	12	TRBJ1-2	CASSPKGYGYTF	TGTGCCAGCAGCCCTAAGGGCTATGGCTACACCTTC
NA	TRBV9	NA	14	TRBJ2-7	CASGGGPGPGEQYF	TGTGCCAGCGGAGGTGGGCCTGGCCCGGGCGAGCAGTACTTC
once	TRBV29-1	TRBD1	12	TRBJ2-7	CSGGTGGYEQYF	TGCAGCGGGGGGACAGGTGGCTACGAGCAGTACTTC
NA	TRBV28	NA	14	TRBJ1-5	CASRRDRSGQPQHF	TGTGCCAGCAGGAGGGACCGCTCGGGCCAGCCCCAGCATTTT
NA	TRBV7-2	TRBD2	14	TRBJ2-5	CASSVRGGEETQYF	TGTGCCAGCAGCGTCCGGGGGGGAGAAGAGACCCAGTACTTC
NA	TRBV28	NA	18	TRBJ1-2	CASSSYLQLGDINYGYTF	TGTGCCAGCAGTTCCTACCTTCAGTTGGGGGACATAAACTATGGCTACACCTTC
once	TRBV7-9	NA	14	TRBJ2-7	CASSLDPSSYEQYF	TGTGCCAGCAGCTTAGACCCGAGCTCCTACGAGCAGTACTTC
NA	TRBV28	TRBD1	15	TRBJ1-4	CASSPYRGANEKLFF	TGTGCCAGCAGTCCGTACAGGGGGGCTAATGAAAAACTGTTTTTT
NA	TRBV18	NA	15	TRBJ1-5	CASSPEGSGYQPQHF	TGTGCCAGCTCTCCAGAGGGGTCGGGGTATCAGCCCCAGCATTTT
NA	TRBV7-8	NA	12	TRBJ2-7	CASSLSPREQYF	TGTGCCAGCAGCTTAAGTCCTCGGGAGCAGTACTTC
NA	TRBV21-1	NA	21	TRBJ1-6	CASSLSIMTAWVSSYNSPLHF	TGTGCCAGCAGCCTGAGTATTATGACAGCTTGGGTCAGCTCCTATAATTCACCCCTCCACTTT
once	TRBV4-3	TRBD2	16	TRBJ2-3	CASSQGSSGGTDTQYF	TGCGCCAGCAGCCAAGGTTCTAGCGGCGGCACAGATACGCAGTATTTT
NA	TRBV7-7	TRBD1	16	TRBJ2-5	CASSLTPGGRGETQYF	TGTGCTAGCAGCCTAACACCAGGGGGCCGAGGAGAGACCCAGTACTTC
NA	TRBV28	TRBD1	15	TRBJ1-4	CASSFRQGVGEKLFF	TGTGCCAGCAGTTTCCGACAGGGGGTTGGAGAAAAACTGTTTTTT
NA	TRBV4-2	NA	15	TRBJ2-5	CASSQDLGGVWTQYF	TGTGCCAGCAGCCAAGATCTAGGCGGTGTCTGGACCCAGTACTTC
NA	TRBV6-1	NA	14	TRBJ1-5	CASSDVDSNQPQHF	TGTGCCAGCAGTGATGTGGATAGCAATCAGCCCCAGCATTTT
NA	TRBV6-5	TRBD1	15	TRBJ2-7	CASSYTGQGSSEQYF	TGTGCCAGCAGTTACACGGGACAGGGAAGTTCCGAGCAGTACTTC
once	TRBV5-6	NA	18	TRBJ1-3	CTSTGPHEYSSSGNTIYF	TGTACCAGCACCGGGCCCCATGAGTATTCAAGCTCTGGAAACACCATATATTTT
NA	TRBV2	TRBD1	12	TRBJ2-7	CATSGQRSEQYF	TGTGCCACCTCGGGACAGCGTAGCGAGCAGTACTTC
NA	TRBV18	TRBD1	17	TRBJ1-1	CASSPRRTGGGYTEAFF	TGTGCCAGCTCACCACGCCGGACAGGGGGCGGGTACACTGAAGCTTTCTTT
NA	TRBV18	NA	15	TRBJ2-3	CASSPPVSGADTQYF	TGTGCCAGCTCACCACCAGTTAGCGGAGCGGATACGCAGTATTTT
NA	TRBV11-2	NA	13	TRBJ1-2	CASSLDGVNGYTF	TGTGCCAGCAGCTTAGACGGTGTTAATGGCTACACCTTC
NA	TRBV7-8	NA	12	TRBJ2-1	CASSLVIGKQFF	TGTGCCAGCAGCTTAGTTATTGGGAAGCAGTTCTTC
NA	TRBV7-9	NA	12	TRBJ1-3	CASSREGNTIYF	TGTGCCAGCTCCCGGGAAGGAAACACCATATATTTT
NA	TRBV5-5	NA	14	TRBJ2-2	CASSSQGGTGELFF	TGTGCCAGCAGCTCACAAGGGGGGACCGGGGAGCTGTTTTTT
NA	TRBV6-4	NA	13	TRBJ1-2	CASSRDNNYGYTF	TGTGCCAGCAGCCGGGACAATAACTATGGCTACACCTTC
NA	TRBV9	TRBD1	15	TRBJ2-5	CASSLSTGQLETQYF	TGTGCCAGCAGCCTCTCGACAGGGCAGTTGGAGACCCAGTACTTC
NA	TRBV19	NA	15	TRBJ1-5	CASSIGVGRDQPQHF	TGTGCCAGTAGTATAGGCGTAGGGCGGGATCAGCCCCAGCATTTT
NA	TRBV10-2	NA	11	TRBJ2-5	CASSLQETQYF	TGCGCCAGCAGTCTACAAGAGACCCAGTACTTC
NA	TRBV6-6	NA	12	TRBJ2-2	CASTGGTGELFF	TGTGCCAGCACCGGGGGCACCGGGGAGCTGTTTTTT
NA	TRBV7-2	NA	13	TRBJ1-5	CASSGAGNQPQHF	TGTGCCAGCAGTGGGGCAGGCAATCAGCCCCAGCATTTT
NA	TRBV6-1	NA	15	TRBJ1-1	CASSEMGGMNTEAFF	TGTGCCAGCAGTGAAATGGGAGGGATGAACACTGAAGCTTTCTTT
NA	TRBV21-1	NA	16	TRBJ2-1	CASSKGTSGRACEQFF	TGTGCCAGCAGCAAAGGGACTAGCGGGAGGGCCTGTGAGCAGTTCTTC
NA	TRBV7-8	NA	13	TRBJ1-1	CASSHQRDTEAFF	TGTGCCAGCAGCCACCAGCGGGACACTGAAGCTTTCTTT
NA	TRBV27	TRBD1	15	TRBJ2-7	CASSPGQGAGFGQYF	TGTGCCAGCAGTCCGGGACAGGGGGCAGGATTCGGGCAGTACTTC
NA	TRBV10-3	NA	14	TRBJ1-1	CAIRPIGVNTEAFF	TGTGCCATCAGGCCCATAGGGGTGAACACTGAAGCTTTCTTT
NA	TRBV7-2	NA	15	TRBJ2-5	CASSFLLTAGETQYF	TGTGCCAGCAGCTTCCTATTGACAGCCGGGGAGACCCAGTACTTC
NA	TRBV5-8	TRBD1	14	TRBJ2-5	CASSSGQGLETQYF	TGTGCCAGCAGCTCGGGACAGGGTTTAGAGACCCAGTACTTC
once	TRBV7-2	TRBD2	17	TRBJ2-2	CASSLGLAGRNTGELFF	TGTGCCAGCAGCTTGGGACTAGCGGGACGGAACACCGGGGAGCTGTTTTTT